Each of the 11 T cell receptor beta chains below was sequenced from the same sample in a study of CD8 T cells in ankylosing spondylitis. TCRdb re-derived calls from the 5' RACE reads in MiXCR, one entry per CDR3 protein. The sample has roughly 200,000 distinct CDR3 sequences, 25% to 30% seen once. Sequenced: blood, either unsorted or a sorted T cell fraction (not recorded which). Receptors originate from a male donor with ankylosing spondylitis or in good health (not recorded which).

This clonotype occurred many times. The J gene is TRBJ2-5, the V gene TRBV7-3; D is ambiguous. Germline V gives CDR1 SGHTA, CDR2 FQGTGA. This CDR3 spans 13 amino acids. Trimming left V 2 bases short and J 5 bases short, with 9 bases between. CDR3 sequence: CASSLGLVETQYF. The CDR3 DNA sequence: TGTGCCAGCAGCTTAGGGTTGGTGGAGACCCAGTACTTC.

The table lists this clonotype with many counts. The gene calls are TRBV5-1 and TRBJ2-1; no definite D call. V was trimmed by 6 bases and J by 4 bases, leaving 14 bases between them. This CDR3 comprises 14 residues. The germline V gene encodes CDR1 SGHRS and CDR2 YFSETQ. This CDR3 reads CASTLLGSYNEQFF. The CDR3 region has the DNA TGCGCCAGCACCCTCCTCGGGTCGTACAATGAGCAGTTCTTC.

Worth noting for this clonotype: A much bigger clone sits one base away, suggesting this may be a read error. The CDR3, as DNA: TGTGCCAGCAGTTTTAGGCAGGGGCCACGGTCAGTCTATGGCTACCCCTTC. Amino acids: CASSFRQGPRSVYGYPF. The chain uses TRBV12-3 or TRBV12-4 and TRBJ1-2, with D tentatively TRBD1 (6 bases). This CDR3 spans 17 amino acids.

CDR3 sequence: CSARDGGGSSYNEQFF. For the CDR3, the DNA is TGCAGTGCTAGAGATGGGGGCGGGAGCTCCTACAATGAGCAGTTCTTC. The V gene is TRBV20-1, the J gene TRBJ2-1; D is perhaps TRBD2 (7 bases). The CDR3 runs 16 residues. The germline CDR1 and CDR2 sequences are DFQATT and SNEGSKA (reference sequence). Trimming shortened V by 0 bases and J by 0 bases, and 12 bases separated the two germline ends.

At least ten counts were recorded for this clonotype. The gene calls are TRBV11-2 and TRBJ1-1; possible D gene TRBD1, 5 bases. The CDR3 sequence is 13 residues long. Looked up from germline, CDR1 is SGHAT and CDR2 is FQNNGV. V gave up 5 bases and J gave up 4 bases, with 11 bases separating them. CDR3 sequence reads: CASSPRRGTEAFF. In DNA, the CDR3 is TGTGCCAGCAGCCCCCGTAGGGGCACTGAAGCTTTCTTT.

Points on this clonotype: A single base separates this from a much larger clone, so it may be a read error. The CDR3: CSALFSYKQYF. The CDR3 DNA sequence: TGCAGTGCCCTATTCTCCTACAAGCAGTACTTC. The chain joins TRBV20-1 to TRBJ2-7, with D uncertain. From germline, CDR1 is DFQATT and CDR2 SNEGSKA (reference sequence). The CDR3 runs 11 residues.

This clonotype was seen ten or more times. The rearrangement uses TRBV7-8 and TRBJ2-6; D is ambiguous. Trimming stripped 2 bases from V and 0 bases from J, with 2 bases between. Germline values: CDR1 SGHVS, CDR2 FQNEAQ. CDR3 length: 14 amino acids. The CDR3 nucleotides are TGTGCCAGCAGCTTACGCTCTGGGGCCAACGTCCTGACTTTC. Protein: CASSLRSGANVLTF. Supplemented by reference TRBV7-8 and TRBJ2-6, the full variable domain reads GAGVSQSPRYKVAKRGQDVALRCDPISGHVSLFWYQQALGQGPEFLTYFQNEAQLDKSGLPSDRFFAERPEGSVSTLKIQRTQQEDSAVYLCASSLRSGANVLTFGAGSRLTVL.

In its sample, this clonotype was seen many times. The chain links TRBV20-1 to TRBJ1-6; 7 bases are a match to TRBD1. This CDR3 has 17 amino acids. With 3 bases clipped from V and 3 bases from J, the junction kept 11 bases outside the gene matches. Germline lookup yields CDR1 DFQATT and CDR2 SNEGSKA (reference sequence). The CDR3 DNA is TGCAGTGCTAGGGCTCCCGGGACAGCAGACTATAATTCACCCCTCCACTTT. This encodes CSARAPGTADYNSPLHF.

This clonotype was seen a single time. The rearrangement joins TRBV25-1 to TRBJ2-2; 8 bases are a match to TRBD2. From germline, CDR1 is MGHDK and CDR2 SYGVNS. The CDR3 sequence is 15 residues long. The trim removed 6 bases at V and 5 bases at J, leaving 8 bases unmatched. In DNA, the CDR3 is TGTGCCAGCAGCCTTAGCGGGGTCGATACCGGGGAGCTGTTTTTT. Residues: CASSLSGVDTGELFF.

The V gene is TRBV13, the J gene TRBJ2-1; TRBD2 aligns across 11 bases. CDR1 is PRHDT, CDR2 FYEKMQ, per germline (reference sequence). After removal of 5 bases from V and 9 bases from J, the junction contained 6 bases not matched to a gene. The CDR3 consists of 14 residues. The CDR3 region has the DNA TGTGCCAGCAGCCCTAGCGGGGGGCACGGTGAGCAGTTCTTC. It codes for CASSPSGGHGEQFF.

The chain combines TRBV20-1 with TRBJ1-1; 7 bases are a match to TRBD1. Germline values: CDR1 DFQATT, CDR2 SNEGSKA (reference sequence). The length of the CDR3 is 15 residues. Trimming cost V 1 base and J 3 bases; bases outside gene matches: 8. The CDR3 loop is CSARGGAGGDTEAFF. As DNA, the CDR3 is TGCAGTGCTAGAGGAGGGGCAGGGGGGGACACTGAAGCTTTCTTT.